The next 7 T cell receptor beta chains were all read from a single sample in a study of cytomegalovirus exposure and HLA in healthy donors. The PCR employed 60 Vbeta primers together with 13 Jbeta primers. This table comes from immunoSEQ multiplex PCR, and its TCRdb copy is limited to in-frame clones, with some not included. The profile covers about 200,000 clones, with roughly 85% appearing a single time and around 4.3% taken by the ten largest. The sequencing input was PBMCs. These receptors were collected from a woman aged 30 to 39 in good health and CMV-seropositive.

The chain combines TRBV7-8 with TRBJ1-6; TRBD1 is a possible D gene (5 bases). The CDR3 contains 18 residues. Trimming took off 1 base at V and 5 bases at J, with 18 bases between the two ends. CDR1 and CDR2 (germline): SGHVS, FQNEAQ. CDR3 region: CASSLGRGIVSHNSPLHF. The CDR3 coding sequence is TGTGCCAGCAGCTTAGGCCGGGGGATCGTATCCCATAATTCACCCCTCCACTTT. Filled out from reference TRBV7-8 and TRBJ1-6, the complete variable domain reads GAGVSQSPRYKVAKRGQDVALRCDPISGHVSLFWYQQALGQGPEFLTYFQNEAQLDKSGLPSDRFFAERPEGSVSTLKIQRTQQEDSAVYLCASSLGRGIVSHNSPLHFGNGTRLTVT.

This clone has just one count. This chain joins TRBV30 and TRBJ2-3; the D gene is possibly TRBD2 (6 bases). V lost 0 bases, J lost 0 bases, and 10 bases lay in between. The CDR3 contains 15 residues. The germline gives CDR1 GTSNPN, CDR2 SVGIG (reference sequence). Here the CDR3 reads CAWSVLSGSTDTQYF. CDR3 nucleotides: TGTGCCTGGAGTGTACTGAGCGGGAGCACAGATACGCAGTATTTT.

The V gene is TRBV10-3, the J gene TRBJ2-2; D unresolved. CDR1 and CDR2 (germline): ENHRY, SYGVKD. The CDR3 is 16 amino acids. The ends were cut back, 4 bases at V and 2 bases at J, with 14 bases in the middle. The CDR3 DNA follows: TGTGCCATCAGTGTCACCCCAGGAACTAACACCGGGGAGCTGTTTTTT. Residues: CAISVTPGTNTGELFF.

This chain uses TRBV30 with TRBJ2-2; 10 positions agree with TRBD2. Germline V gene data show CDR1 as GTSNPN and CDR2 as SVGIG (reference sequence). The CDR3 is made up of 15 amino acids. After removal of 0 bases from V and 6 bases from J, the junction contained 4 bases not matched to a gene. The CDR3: CAWSVTSGIAGELFF. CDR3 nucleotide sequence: TGTGCCTGGAGTGTAACTAGCGGGATCGCCGGGGAGCTGTTTTTT.

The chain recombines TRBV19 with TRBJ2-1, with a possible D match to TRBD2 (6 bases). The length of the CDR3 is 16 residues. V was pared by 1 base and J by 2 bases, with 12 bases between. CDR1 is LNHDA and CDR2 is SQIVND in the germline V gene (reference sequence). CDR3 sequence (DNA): TGTGCCAGTAGTATAGGAGGCGGGGCGGCCTACAATGAGCAGTTCTTC. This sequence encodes CASSIGGGAAYNEQFF.

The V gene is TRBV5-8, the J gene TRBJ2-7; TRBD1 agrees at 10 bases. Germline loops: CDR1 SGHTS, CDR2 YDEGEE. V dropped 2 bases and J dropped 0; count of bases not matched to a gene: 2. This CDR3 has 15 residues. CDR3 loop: CASSLGTGVSYEQYF. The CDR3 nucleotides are TGTGCCAGCAGCTTAGGGACAGGGGTCTCCTACGAGCAGTACTTC.

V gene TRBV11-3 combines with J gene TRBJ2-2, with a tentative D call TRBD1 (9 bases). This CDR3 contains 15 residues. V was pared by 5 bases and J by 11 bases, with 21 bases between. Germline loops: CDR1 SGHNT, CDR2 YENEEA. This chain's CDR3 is CASSTGGTGTGELFF. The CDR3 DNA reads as TGTGCCAGCAGCACGGGGGGGACAGGGACAGGAGAGCTGTTTTTT.